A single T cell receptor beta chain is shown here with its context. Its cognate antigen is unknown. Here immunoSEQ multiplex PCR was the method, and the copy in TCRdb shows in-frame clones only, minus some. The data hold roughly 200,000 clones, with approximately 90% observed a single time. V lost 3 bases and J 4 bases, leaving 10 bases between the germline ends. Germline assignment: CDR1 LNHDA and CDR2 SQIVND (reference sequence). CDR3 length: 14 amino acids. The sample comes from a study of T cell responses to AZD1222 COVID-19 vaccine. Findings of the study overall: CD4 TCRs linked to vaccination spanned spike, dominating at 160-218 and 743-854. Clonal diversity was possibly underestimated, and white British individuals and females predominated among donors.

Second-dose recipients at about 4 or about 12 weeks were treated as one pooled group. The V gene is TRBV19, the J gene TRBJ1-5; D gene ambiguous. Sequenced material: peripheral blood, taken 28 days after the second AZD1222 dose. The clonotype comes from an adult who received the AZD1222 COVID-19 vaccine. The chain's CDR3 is CASSMLAGNQPQHF. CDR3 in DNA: TGTGCCAGTAGTATGTTGGCAGGTAATCAGCCCCAGCATTTT.